This is a list of T cell receptor beta chains from one sample in a study of early stage breast cancer tumors. TCRdb's copy holds only in-frame clones and misses some; the assay was immunoSEQ multiplex PCR. The data contain 11,000 to 15,000 clones, 79% of them singletons. Sequencing input: normal breast tissue next to the tumor. These receptors originate from a person aged 50 to 59 with breast cancer. Both conserved end residues are part of each CDR3. D genes are given only for firm matches. Where a row states a size, it is once, few, many or the class of an expanded clone; other rows omit it.

size,J,V,D,DNA,CDR3
.,TRBJ1-1,TRBV18,.,TGTGCCAGCTCACCACGTGAATTCATGAACACTGAAGCTTTCTTT,CASSPREFMNTEAFF
few,TRBJ2-2,TRBV19,.,TGTGCCAGTCTTAGATCTTACACCGGGGAGCTGTTTTTT,CASLRSYTGELFF
.,TRBJ2-3,TRBV29-1,TRBD2,TGCAGCGTTGAAGTGAGACTAGCGGATACGCAGTATTTT,CSVEVRLADTQYF
few,TRBJ1-6,TRBV4-2,TRBD1,TGTGCCAGCAGCTGGACGACAGGGAGAGATTCACCCCTCCACTTT,CASSWTTGRDSPLHF
.,TRBJ1-6,TRBV14,.,TGTGCCAGCAGCAGGGAGGCGGCCAACTATAATTCACCCCTCCACTTT,CASSREAANYNSPLHF
once,TRBJ2-5,TRBV19,TRBD2,TGTGCCAGTAGTACTCGACTAGCGGAGAAAGAGACCCAGTACTTC,CASSTRLAEKETQYF
once,TRBJ1-1,TRBV19,TRBD1,TGTGCCAGTAGTATCGGGACAGGGGGCACTGAAGCTTTCTTT,CASSIGTGGTEAFF
.,TRBJ2-7,TRBV7-2,TRBD2,TGTGCCAGCAGCTTAGGCGGGACTAGCGGGAGCAGGCCCTACGAGCAGTACTTC,CASSLGGTSGSRPYEQYF
.,TRBJ2-3,TRBV5-1,.,TGCGCCAGCAGCCCAACAGGGACAGATACGCAGTATTTT,CASSPTGTDTQYF
.,TRBJ2-1,TRBV23-1,.,TGCGCCAGCAGTCACTGGGAACAGAAGGGGCACAATGAGCAGTTCTTC,CASSHWEQKGHNEQFF
.,TRBJ1-3,TRBV15,.,TGTGCCACCAGCAGAGGACAGGCCTCTGGAAACACCATATATTTT,CATSRGQASGNTIYF
.,TRBJ2-4,TRBV28,TRBD1,TGTGCCAGCAGCGGACAGGGGAACATTCAGTACTTC,CASSGQGNIQYF
.,TRBJ2-2,TRBV18,TRBD1,TGTGCCAGCCACCAAGAGACAGGGTCTCTCGGGGAGCTGTTTTTT,CASHQETGSLGELFF
.,TRBJ2-1,TRBV11-1,TRBD1,TGTGCCAGCAGCCGTAACAGGGGTGCCTACAATGAGCAGTTCTTC,CASSRNRGAYNEQFF
.,TRBJ1-2,TRBV7-9,TRBD1,TGTGCCAGCAGTTGGGACAGTCCCGGCTACACCTTC,CASSWDSPGYTF
few,TRBJ1-3,TRBV6-1,.,TGTGCCAGCAGTGAAGGGGGAGGCGGAAACACCATATATTTT,CASSEGGGGNTIYF
.,TRBJ1-6,TRBV4-3,.,TGCGCCAGCAGCCTGGAGGGACTAGGTTCACCCCTCCACTTT,CASSLEGLGSPLHF
once,TRBJ1-1,TRBV7-9,.,TGTGCCAGCAGCCCTGATGTCAGTTTAATAGGTGAAGCTTTCTTT,CASSPDVSLIGEAFF
.,TRBJ2-1,TRBV29-1,TRBD2,TGCAGCGATGTCTTAGCGGGAGTAAATGGTGAGCAGTTCTTC,CSDVLAGVNGEQFF
once,TRBJ2-5,TRBV5-1,TRBD2,TGCGCCAGCAGCTTGCGTGGACTAGCGGGTGACCAAGAGACCCAGTACTTC,CASSLRGLAGDQETQYF
.,TRBJ2-3,TRBV2,TRBD1,TGTGCCAGCAATGGGGGGGGACAGGGCGCAGATACGCAGTATTTT,CASNGGGQGADTQYF
once,TRBJ2-1,TRBV6-5,TRBD2,TGTGCCAGCAGCCCTGGGACTAGCGGTTACAATGAGCAGTTCTTC,CASSPGTSGYNEQFF
.,TRBJ2-5,TRBV5-1,TRBD2,TGCGCCAGCAGTAATTTAACTAGCGGGAGATCAGAGACCCAGTACTTC,CASSNLTSGRSETQYF
.,TRBJ2-2,TRBV7-3,TRBD2,TGTGCCAGCAGCCCCACTAGCGCGGGCACCGGGGAGCTGTTTTTT,CASSPTSAGTGELFF
.,TRBJ1-2,TRBV27,.,TGTGCCAGCAGTTCCTTGCCGGACGGATTCTATGGCTACACCTTC,CASSSLPDGFYGYTF
.,TRBJ2-5,TRBV6-5,TRBD1,TGTGCCAGCAGTTCGACAGGGGTCCCCTCAGAGACCCAGTACTTC,CASSSTGVPSETQYF
.,TRBJ2-7,TRBV30,TRBD2,TGTGCCTGGAGTGCGTCGAGGACTAGCGGGGGGGCGCACGAGCAGTACTTC,CAWSASRTSGGAHEQYF
.,TRBJ1-6,TRBV6-5,.,TGTGCCAGCAGCAAACCGACTGGAGGCAATTCACCCCTCCACTTT,CASSKPTGGNSPLHF
once,TRBJ1-4,TRBV9,TRBD1,TGTGCCAGCAGCGTAGCTACGGGACAGGGCGAAAAACTGTTTTTT,CASSVATGQGEKLFF
once,TRBJ2-5,TRBV1,.,TGCACCAGCAGCCAAGATAGGTCTAGCGGGGGGGCCCATGAGACCCAGTACTTC,CTSSQDRSSGGAHETQYF
.,TRBJ2-7,TRBV2,TRBD2,TGTGCCAGCAGTACGGGAGGGCCCTACGAGCAGTACTTC,CASSTGGPYEQYF
.,TRBJ2-7,TRBV5-1,TRBD2,TGCGCCAGCAGGCACGGACTAGCGGGGGTGAACTCCTACGAGCAGTACTTC,CASRHGLAGVNSYEQYF